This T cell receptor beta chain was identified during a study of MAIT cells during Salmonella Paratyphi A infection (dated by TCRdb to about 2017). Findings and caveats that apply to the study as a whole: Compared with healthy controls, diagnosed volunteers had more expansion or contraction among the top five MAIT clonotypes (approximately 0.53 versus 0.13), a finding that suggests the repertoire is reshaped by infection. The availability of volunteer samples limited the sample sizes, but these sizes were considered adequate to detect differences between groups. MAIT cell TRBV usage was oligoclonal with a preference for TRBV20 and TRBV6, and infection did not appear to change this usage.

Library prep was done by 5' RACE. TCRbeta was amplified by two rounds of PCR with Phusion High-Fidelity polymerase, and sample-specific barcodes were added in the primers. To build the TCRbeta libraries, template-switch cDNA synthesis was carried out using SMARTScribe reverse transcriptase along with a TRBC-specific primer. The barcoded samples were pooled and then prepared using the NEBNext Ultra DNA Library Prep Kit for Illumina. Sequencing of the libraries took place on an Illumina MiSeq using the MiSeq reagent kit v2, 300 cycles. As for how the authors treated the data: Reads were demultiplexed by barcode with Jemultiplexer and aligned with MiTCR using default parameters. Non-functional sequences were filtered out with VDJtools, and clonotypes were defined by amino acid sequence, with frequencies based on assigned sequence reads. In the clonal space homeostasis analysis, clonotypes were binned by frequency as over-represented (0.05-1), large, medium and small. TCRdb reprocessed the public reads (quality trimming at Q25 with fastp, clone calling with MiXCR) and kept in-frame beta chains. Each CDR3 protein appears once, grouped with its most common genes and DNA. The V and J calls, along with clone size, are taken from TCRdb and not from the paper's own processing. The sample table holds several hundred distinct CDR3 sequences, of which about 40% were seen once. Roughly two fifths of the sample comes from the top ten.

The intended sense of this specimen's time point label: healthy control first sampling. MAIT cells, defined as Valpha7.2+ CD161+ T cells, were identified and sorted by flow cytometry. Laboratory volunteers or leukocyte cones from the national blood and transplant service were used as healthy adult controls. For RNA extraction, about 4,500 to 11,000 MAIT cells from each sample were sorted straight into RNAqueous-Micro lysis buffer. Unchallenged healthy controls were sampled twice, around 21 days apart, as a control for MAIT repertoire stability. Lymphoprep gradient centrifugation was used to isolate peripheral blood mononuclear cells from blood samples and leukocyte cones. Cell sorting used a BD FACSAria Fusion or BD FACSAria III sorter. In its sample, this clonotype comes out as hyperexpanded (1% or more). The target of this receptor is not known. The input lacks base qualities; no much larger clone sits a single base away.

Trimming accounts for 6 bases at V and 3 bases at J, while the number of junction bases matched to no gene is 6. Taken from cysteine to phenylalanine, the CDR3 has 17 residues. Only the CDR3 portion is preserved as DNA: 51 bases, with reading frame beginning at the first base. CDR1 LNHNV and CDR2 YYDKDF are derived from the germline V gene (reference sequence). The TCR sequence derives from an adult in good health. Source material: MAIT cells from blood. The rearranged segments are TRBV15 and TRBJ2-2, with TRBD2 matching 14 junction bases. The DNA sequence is TGTGCCACCAGACTACCGACTAGCGGGGGGGACACCGGGGAGCTGTTTTTT. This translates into CATRLPTSGGDTGELFF.